This entry features one T cell receptor (beta chain) sequence. A few counts support this clonotype. The specificity of this receptor is unknown. No clone much larger than this one lies a single base away; base qualities are absent. The sample is drawn from a study of early T cells in non-severe SARS-CoV-2 infection (dated by TCRdb to about 2021). Looking at the study overall: Because TCR sequencing relied on bulk RNA taken from unsorted whole blood, pairing of alpha and beta chains was not possible.

Set within a cohort of healthcare workers in London, UK, this nested case-control study involved weekly PCR testing of nasopharyngeal swabs along with blood sampling. Healthcare workers were enrolled in the week of the UK lockdown, from 23 to 31 March 2020, and were followed every week for up to roughly 16 weeks. Broader findings and caveats from the paper: VDJdb matching was skewed toward anti-spike CD8 responses, so virus-specific expansions were likely underestimated and private and CD4 specificities were missed.

The receptor library was made with 5' RACE. These reads were obtained on a NextSeq 500. Unique molecular identifiers were attached to individual cDNA molecules in the TCR library protocol so that sequencing error and PCR bias could be corrected. Sequencing covered both TCR alpha and beta chains, and within each sample the abundances of alpha and beta sequences were tightly co-correlated. From the authors' description of their analysis: V gene, J gene and CDR3 annotation of TCR sequences was performed with Decombinator V4. TCRs were defined as expanded if a significant change between any two time points was detected under a Poisson model with p below 0.0001. TCR abundances were normalised to the total number of TCRs sequenced per sample and expressed as counts per million. A search of VDJdb, accessed on 1 November 2021, was run for TCRs annotated to CMV, EBV and SARS-CoV-2, with TCRs annotated for multiple antigens excluded. The public reads were quality trimmed at Q25 with fastp and then assembled into clones with MiXCR by TCRdb, keeping productive beta chains. A single entry per CDR3 protein holds the most common genes and DNA from its merged rows. For this entry, the V and J calls and clone size follow TCRdb and not the study's own pipeline. This sample gives fewer than 85,000 distinct CDR3 sequences in total; roughly 10% of them show up just once. The leading ten clones occupy around 12% of the sample.

The sequence was obtained from an adult who was a healthcare worker with PCR-confirmed SARS-CoV-2 infection or an uninfected control (not recorded which). This specimen was whole blood, taken at baseline.

The bases are TGTGCCAGCAGCTCACCCGGGACAGGGCCCCATGAGCAGTTCTTC. It is translated as CASSSPGTGPHEQFF. In this chain, TRBV7-9 is recombined with TRBJ2-1, with 9 bases matching TRBD1. Taken from the germline V gene (reference sequence), the CDR1 and CDR2 loops are SEHNR and FQNEAQ. V ends up 4 bases short and J 8 bases short, with an unmatched junction base count of 9. The CDR3, from cysteine to phenylalanine, totals 15 residues. The kept DNA is CDR3 alone, 45 bases in frame from the first base.